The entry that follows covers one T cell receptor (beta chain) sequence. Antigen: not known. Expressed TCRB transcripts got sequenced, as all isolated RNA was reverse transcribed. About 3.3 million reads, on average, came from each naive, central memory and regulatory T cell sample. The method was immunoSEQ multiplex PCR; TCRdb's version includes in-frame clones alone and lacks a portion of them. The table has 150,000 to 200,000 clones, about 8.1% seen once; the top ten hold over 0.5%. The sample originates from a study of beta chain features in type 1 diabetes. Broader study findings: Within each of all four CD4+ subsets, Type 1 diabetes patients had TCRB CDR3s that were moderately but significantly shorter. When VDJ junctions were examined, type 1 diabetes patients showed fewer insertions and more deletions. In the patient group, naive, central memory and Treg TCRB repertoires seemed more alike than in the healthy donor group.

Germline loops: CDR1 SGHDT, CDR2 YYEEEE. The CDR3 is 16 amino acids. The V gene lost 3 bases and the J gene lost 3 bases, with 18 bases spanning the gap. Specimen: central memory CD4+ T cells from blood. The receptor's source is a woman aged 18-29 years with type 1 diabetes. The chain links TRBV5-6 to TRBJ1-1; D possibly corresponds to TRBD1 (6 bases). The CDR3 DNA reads TGTGCCAGCAGCTCCATGCAGAGTAGGGGGTACACTGAAGCTTTCTTT. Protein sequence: CASSSMQSRGYTEAFF.